This T cell receptor beta chain originates from a study of Graves' ophthalmopathy and Graves' hyperthyroidism. Transcripts of RNA were the source for amplifying TCR beta CDR3 regions. HTBI primers served in a first-round RT-PCR, which a second-round multiplex PCR followed. From the multiplex PCR reads, TCRdb called clonotypes with MiXCR, one entry per CDR3 protein. The sample contains over a million distinct CDR3 sequences, about two fifths of which appear only once. A note on this clonotype: A read error may produce the germline difference seen at one junction end.

This CDR3 is built from 14 residues. The V gene's germline CDR1 is WNHNN and CDR2 SYGVQD (reference sequence). The sample was peripheral blood or thyroid tissue (not recorded which). This receptor was obtained from an adult man with Graves' hyperthyroidism. J is TRBJ1-1 and V is TRBV10-1; D is unclear. CDR3 DNA sequence: TGCGTCAGCGGTGAGGACGGTACGAACACTGAAGCTTTCTTT. Amino acids: CVSGEDGTNTEAFF.